The 5 T cell receptor beta chains listed next were all sequenced from one sample in a study of cytotoxic CD8 clonotypes in ibrutinib-treated CLL. Assay: immunoSEQ multiplex PCR; the TCRdb copy retains only in-frame clones and omits some. The repertoire has about 50,000 clones, around 52% of them found once; the top ten carry approximately 30%. Sequencing used PBMCs, obtained after 24 months of ibrutinib treatment. The receptors were gathered from a human donor with chronic lymphocytic leukemia.

The table lists this clone with a few counts. A read error is the likely source, as a far larger clone sits one nucleotide away. V gene TRBV4-2 combines with J gene TRBJ2-7; maybe TRBD2 (5 bases). The CDR3 has 14 residues. Trimming removed 0 bases from V and 5 bases from J, with 11 bases in between. Germline V gives CDR1 LGHNA, CDR2 YNFKEQ. The CDR3 DNA is TGTGCCAGCAGCCAAGAAGGCCCCGGGGACGAGCAGTACTTC. Amino acids: CASSQEGPGDEQYF.

The chain carries TRBV7-6 and TRBJ2-1; D unclear. Germline CDR1 is SGHVS and CDR2 is FNYEAQ. The length of the CDR3 is 15 residues. Trimming removed 1 base from V and 9 bases from J, with 16 bases in between. CDR3 DNA: TGTGCCAGCAGCTTAGGCGGCCGGGCAGACGGTGAGCAGTTCTTC. As protein: CASSLGGRADGEQFF.

J is TRBJ1-3 and V is TRBV9; no firm D call. The germline V gene encodes CDR1 SGDLS and CDR2 YYNGEE. V lost 0 bases, J lost 3 bases, and 1 base lay in between. The CDR3 loop spans 12 amino acids. The CDR3 DNA sequence: TGTGCCAGCAGCGTAGATGGAAACACCATATATTTT. It specifies CASSVDGNTIYF.

This clone is a singleton in its sample. The rearrangement links TRBV5-1 to TRBJ2-7, with 7 bases matching TRBD2. This CDR3 has 14 amino acids. Germline V gene lookup returns CDR1 SGHRS and CDR2 YFSETQ. With 4 bases clipped from V and 3 bases from J, the junction kept 7 bases outside the gene matches. CDR3 coding DNA: TGCGCCAGCAGCCGGCTGGGCGGGGGCTACGAGCAGTACTTC. It is translated as CASSRLGGGYEQYF.

The V gene is TRBV7-8, the J gene TRBJ2-6; D not certain. CDR3 size: 15 residues. Germline V lookup: CDR1 SGHVS, CDR2 FQNEAQ. Trimming stripped 3 bases from V and 2 bases from J, with 8 bases between. The CDR3 nucleotides are TGTGCCAGCAGCTTGCGTGGGCCTGGGGCCAACGTCCTGACTTTC. Its protein is CASSLRGPGANVLTF.